One and the same sample provided the 32 T cell receptor beta chains below, sequenced in a study of T cell clonality in common variable immunodeficiency. Here immunoSEQ multiplex PCR was the method, and the copy in TCRdb shows in-frame clones only, minus some. The sample counts some 60,000 clones, none seen once; the ten largest own around 1.6%. Material for sequencing was peripheral blood mononuclear cells. These receptors were collected from a person between 18 and 75 years old in good health.

In its sample, this clone was seen many times. The read comes to an end 3 residues before the CDR3 does, leaving the germline J gene to fill in the end. The V call is TRBV20-1, the J call TRBJ2-1, with TRBD2 matching 16 bases. CDR1 and CDR2 from the germline V gene are DFQATT and SNEGSKA (reference sequence). CDR3 length: 16 amino acids. V lost 3 bases, J lost 8 bases, and 7 bases stayed unmatched. Here the CDR3 reads CSARPIGTSGRDEQFF. The part of the CDR3 DNA that was read is TGCAGTGCTAGGCCGATCGGGACTAGCGGGAGGGATGAG.

At least ten counts were recorded for this clone. The read ends 3 residues before the CDR3 terminus; that terminus is restored from the germline J gene. The chain employs TRBV7-9 and TRBJ2-4; a weak D match, TRBD2 (5 bases). V lost 5 bases to trimming and J lost 8 bases, with 19 bases between them. Per germline, CDR1 SEHNR and CDR2 FQNEAQ (reference sequence). The CDR3 totals 15 residues. The sequenced CDR3 bases are TGTGCCAGCAGCCCTGACGCGGGTACTAGGGACATT. This gives the protein CASSPDAGTRDI. From start to end, the CDR3 is CASSPDAGTRDIQYF.

This clone was recorded many times. The CDR3 end lies 3 residues beyond the end of the read and is filled in from the germline J gene. The chain has TRBV20-1 and TRBJ1-2; D perhaps matches TRBD1 (5 bases). Germline CDR1 DFQATT, CDR2 SNEGSKA (reference sequence). This CDR3 has 17 amino acids. Trimming left V 0 bases short and J 2 bases short, with 19 bases between. This CDR3 reads CSARDWPAGTTNYGYTF. Partial CDR3 DNA: TGCAGTGCTAGAGATTGGCCGGCAGGGACTACCAACTATGGC.

This clone came up many times. The sequenced fragment ends 3 residues before the CDR3 boundary, so the rest is inferred from the germline J gene. The gene calls are TRBV29-1 and TRBJ2-3; possibly TRBD1 for D (8 bases). This CDR3 is 13 amino acids long. Germline V gene data show CDR1 as SQVTM and CDR2 as ANQGSEA. The germline V and J ends were trimmed by 0 bases and 6 bases, with 10 bases remaining between them. CDR3 amino acids: CSVEEQGGDTQYF. CDR3 bases read: TGCAGCGTTGAAGAACAGGGGGGGGATACG.

This clone was recorded at least ten times. Sequencing ends 3 residues short of the CDR3 end; the germline J gene provides the rest. This chain joins TRBV20-1 and TRBJ2-4; D is unclear. V dropped 3 bases and J dropped 2 bases, with 8 bases sitting between them. From germline, CDR1 is DFQATT and CDR2 SNEGSKA (reference sequence). The CDR3 covers 13 residues. CDR3 amino acids: CSASLWPKNIQYF. The sequenced part of the CDR3 DNA is TGCAGTGCTAGTTTATGGCCCAAAAACATT.

This clone was seen many times. The read terminates 3 residues ahead of where the CDR3 ends, so the germline J gene completes it. The V and J genes are TRBV28 and TRBJ1-1; D remains unclear. There are 15 residues in the CDR3. V was trimmed by 8 bases and J by 2 bases, leaving 18 bases between them. Germline CDR1 and CDR2: MDHEN and SYDVKM. The CDR3 region is CASSFRGRTNTEAFF. CDR3 bases read: TGTGCCAGCTCCTTTCGAGGACGGACTAACACTGAA.

There are many counts of this clone. Read sequence stops 3 residues before the CDR3 end, and the germline J gene provides the missing end. The chain has TRBV28 and TRBJ2-5; 10 nucleotides match TRBD2. The CDR3 totals 15 residues. Germline lookup yields CDR1 MDHEN and CDR2 SYDVKM. V shed 6 bases, J shed 5 bases, and the junction held 9 bases outside the gene matches. The CDR3 sequence is CASRSGRASTETQYF. The CDR3 DNA, read in part, is TGTGCCAGCAGAAGCGGGAGGGCCTCAACGGAGACC.

This clone was seen many times. CDR3 amino acids: CASSRQGTGQPQHF. The sequenced part of the CDR3 DNA is TGTGCCAGCTCACGACAGGGAACGGGACAGCCC. The gene calls are TRBV18 and TRBJ1-5, with TRBD1 matching over 7 bases. With the read ending 3 residues before the CDR3 end, the germline J gene is used to fill in that end. This CDR3 has 14 residues. In germline, CDR1 is KGHSH, CDR2 LQKENI. The V and J ends lost 4 bases and 7 bases, in that order; junction bases with no gene match: 7.

This clone was observed at least ten times. Coverage ceases 3 residues before the CDR3 finishes, and the germline J gene fills in the end. The chain employs TRBV2 and TRBJ1-1; 10 positions match TRBD1. The J segment lost 2 bases and the V segment lost 7 bases, leaving 7 bases of the junction unmatched. This CDR3 is 15 amino acids long. Looked up from germline, CDR1 is SNHLY and CDR2 is FYNNEI. CDR3 in amino acids: CASTTRDRGNTEAFF. CDR3 DNA, as far as it was read: TGTGCCAGCACCACTAGGGACAGGGGAAACACTGAA.

This clone was observed at least ten times. The CDR3 end falls 3 residues outside the read, so it is completed with the germline J gene. The chain carries TRBV19 and TRBJ2-4, with 7 bases fitting TRBD2. Per the germline V gene, CDR1 is LNHDA and CDR2 is SQIVND (reference sequence). J was trimmed by 1 base and V by 3 bases; bases with no gene match: 0. The CDR3 totals 14 residues. The sequenced part of the CDR3 DNA is TGTGCCAGTAGTATGGGGGGGGCCAAAAACATT. The encoded protein is CASSMGGAKNI. The full CDR3 reads CASSMGGAKNIQYF.

This clone was seen at least ten times. Read sequence stops 3 residues before the CDR3 end, and the germline J gene provides the missing end. V and J are TRBV28 and TRBJ1-5, with TRBD1 matching 10 bases. The J segment lost 7 bases and the V segment lost 4 bases, leaving 4 bases of the junction unmatched. Germline V CDR1 and CDR2: MDHEN, SYDVKM. CDR3 length: 14 residues. CDR3 bases read: TGTGCCAGCAGTTCCGGACAGGGGGGCCAGCCC. Its translation is CASSSGQGGQP. In full, the CDR3 is CASSSGQGGQPQHF.

This clone has ten or more counts. The sequenced fragment ends 3 residues before the CDR3 boundary, so the rest is inferred from the germline J gene. V is TRBV28 and J is TRBJ1-2; D possibly corresponds to TRBD1 (6 bases). The germline V gene has CDR1 MDHEN and CDR2 SYDVKM. V lost 2 bases and J 4 bases, leaving 14 bases between the germline ends. The CDR3 extends over 15 amino acids. CDR3 protein: CASSLGDTPSYGYTF. Partial CDR3 DNA: TGTGCCAGCAGTTTAGGGGACACACCCAGCTATGGC.

This clone was detected many times. The read comes to an end 3 residues before the CDR3 does, leaving the germline J gene to fill in the end. V is TRBV28 and J is TRBJ2-2, with TRBD2 as a possible D gene (6 bases). CDR3 length: 15 amino acids. Germline V gene data show CDR1 as MDHEN and CDR2 as SYDVKM. With 9 bases removed from V and 0 bases from J, the gap between germline ends came to 14 bases. The CDR3 sequence: CASTRAGTNTGELFF. CDR3 DNA (partial): TGTGCCAGTACTAGGGCGGGGACGAACACCGGGGAG. The entire variable domain, with the rest obtained from reference TRBV28 and TRBJ2-2, is as follows: DVKVTQSSRYLVKRTGEKVFLECVQDMDHENMFWYRQDPGLGLRLIYFSYDVKMKEKGDIPEGYSVSREKKERFSLILESASTNQTSMYLCASTRAGTNTGELFFGEGSRLTVL.

This clone was observed many times. Read sequence stops 3 residues before the CDR3 end, and the germline J gene provides the missing end. The chain uses TRBV20-1 and TRBJ2-4; 10 nucleotides align to TRBD2. The CDR3 runs 18 residues. V gave up 5 bases and J gave up 0 bases; unmatched junction bases: 13. Per germline, CDR1 DFQATT and CDR2 SNEGSKA (reference sequence). CDR3 sequence reads: CSAFSPSGSELAKNIQYF. The sequenced part of the CDR3 DNA is TGCAGTGCTTTTTCCCCTAGCGGGAGTGAGTTAGCCAAAAACATT.

At least ten counts were recorded for this clone. The read terminates 3 residues ahead of where the CDR3 ends, so the germline J gene completes it. This rearrangement joins TRBV5-1 to TRBJ1-2, with TRBD1 matching over 10 bases. Germline loops: CDR1 SGHRS, CDR2 YFSETQ. The CDR3 totals 15 residues. The part of the CDR3 DNA that was read is TGCGCCAGCAGCTTTCCGGGACAGGGGCCAGGGGGC. Encoded protein: CASSFPGQGPGG. The entire CDR3 sequence reads CASSFPGQGPGGYTF. The full variable domain, in which reference TRBV5-1 and TRBJ1-2 provide the parts outside the CDR3, is KAGVTQTPRYLIKTRGQQVTLSCSPISGHRSVSWYQQTPGQGLQFLFEYFSETQRNKGNFPGRFSGRQFSNSRSEMNVSTLELGDSALYLCASSFPGQGPGGYTFGSGTRLTVV.

This clone was seen ten or more times. Read sequence stops 3 residues before the CDR3 end, and the germline J gene provides the missing end. This chain links TRBV20-1 with TRBJ2-7; tentatively, D is TRBD1 (5 bases). This CDR3 has 10 residues. Germline lookup yields CDR1 DFQATT and CDR2 SNEGSKA (reference sequence). Deletions cut 6 bases from V and 6 bases from J, with 9 bases between. CDR3 loop: CSAVRGEQYF. The CDR3 DNA, read in part, is TGCAGTGCGGTAAGGGGCGAG.

This clone was counted many times. The read stops 3 residues short of the end of the CDR3; the missing end is completed from the germline J gene. The V call is TRBV2, the J call TRBJ1-2; TRBD1 agrees at 7 bases. Germline lookup yields CDR1 SNHLY and CDR2 FYNNEI. The CDR3 length is 14 residues. The CDR3 here is CASSEDGTARGYTF. Partial CDR3 DNA: TGTGCCAGCAGTGAAGATGGGACAGCTCGGGGC.

The CDR3: CSASSGGRSSYEQYF. The sequenced CDR3 bases are TGCAGTGCTAGTAGTGGGGGGAGGTCCTCCTACGAG. The chain has TRBV20-1 and TRBJ2-7; D might be TRBD2 (6 bases). The CDR3 end is not reached by the read, which stops 3 residues before it; the germline J gene fills it in. Deletions cut 3 bases from V and 0 bases from J, with 15 bases between. This CDR3 comprises 15 residues. The germline CDR1 and CDR2 sequences are DFQATT and SNEGSKA (reference sequence).

On this clone itself: A junction end diverges from the germline sequence, so it may reflect a read error. The missing CDR3 end, 3 residues past where the read stops, is filled in from the germline J gene. The chain has TRBV7-9 and TRBJ2-7, with D possibly matching TRBD1 (5 bases). The CDR3 covers 13 residues. Germline values: CDR1 SEHNR, CDR2 FQNEAQ (reference sequence). CDR3 residues: CSSSLDDSYEQYF. The sequenced part of the CDR3 DNA is TGTTCCAGCAGCTTAGATGACAGCTACGAG.

As concerns this clone: The read terminates 3 residues before the CDR3 end, so the remaining end is supplied by the germline J gene. V is TRBV7-9 and J is TRBJ1-1; D gene uncertain. Germline V gene sequence: CDR1 SEHNR, CDR2 FQNEAQ (reference sequence). The CDR3 consists of 13 residues. The ends were cut back, 7 bases at V and 5 bases at J, with 14 bases in the middle. This CDR3 is CASTPLSLTEAFF. The sequenced CDR3 bases are TGTGCCAGCACCCCCCTCAGTCTGACTGAA. Full variable domain (rest looked up from reference TRBV7-9 and TRBJ1-1): DTGVSQNPRHKITKRGQNVTFRCDPISEHNRLYWYRQTLGQGPEFLTYFQNEAQLEKSRLLSDRFSAERPKGSFSTLEIQRTEQGDSAMYLCASTPLSLTEAFFGQGTRLTVV.

This clone was recorded many times. The read terminates 3 residues before the CDR3 end, so the remaining end is supplied by the germline J gene. J is TRBJ2-7 and V is TRBV7-3; 9 nucleotides line up with TRBD1. Per the germline V gene, CDR1 is SGHTA and CDR2 is FQGTGA. V trimming: 5 bases; J trimming: 1 base; junction bases outside the gene matches: 6. The CDR3 extends over 15 amino acids. The CDR3 is CASSRDRETSYEQYF. The CDR3 DNA, read in part, is TGTGCCAGCAGCCGGGACAGGGAAACGTCCTACGAG. Combining the CDR3 with reference TRBV7-3 and TRBJ2-7 gives the whole variable domain GAGVSQTPSNKVTEKGKYVELRCDPISGHTALYWYRQSLGQGPEFLIYFQGTGAADDSGLPNDRFFAVRPEGSVSTLKIQRTERGDSAVYLCASSRDRETSYEQYFGPGTRLTVT.

This clone was detected only a few times. Read data end 3 residues before the CDR3 end; the end is taken from the germline J gene. The chain joins TRBV23-1 to TRBJ2-7, with TRBD2 matching 8 bases. TRBV23-1 is designated an ORF whose function remains uncertain. The CDR3 contains 14 residues. Unmatched junction bases numbered 8, after V lost 9 bases and J lost 1 base. The CDR3 protein is CARWGTSGSYEQYF. CDR3 bases read: TGCGCCAGGTGGGGAACTAGCGGTTCCTACGAG.

There are many counts of this clone. The sequenced fragment ends 3 residues before the CDR3 boundary, so the rest is inferred from the germline J gene. This sequence joins TRBV29-1 and TRBJ2-7; 7 bases are shared with TRBD1. After removal of 6 bases from V and 2 bases from J, the junction contained 7 bases not matched to a gene. This CDR3 has 13 amino acids. In germline, CDR1 is SQVTM, CDR2 ANQGSEA. CDR3 protein: CSVKGQSTYEQYF. The sequenced part of the CDR3 DNA is TGCAGCGTAAAGGGACAGTCCACCTACGAG.

This clone was observed many times. Read coverage stops 3 residues before the CDR3 terminus; the germline J gene supplies the remainder. The rearrangement links TRBV7-2 to TRBJ1-1, with 8 bases that match TRBD1. This CDR3 has 14 amino acids. Germline trimming cut 3 bases from V and 1 base from J; bases unmatched to any gene: 1. Germline assignment: CDR1 SGHTA and CDR2 FQGNSA. CDR3 DNA, as far as it was read: TGTGCCAGCAGCTTGGGGACAGGGAACACTGAA. Translation: CASSLGTGNTE. The complete CDR3 protein is CASSLGTGNTEAFF.

This clone has at least ten counts. CDR3 DNA (partial): TGTGCCAGCTCACCAGGGGTAACTAGCGGCGACAATGAG. Its protein product is CASSPGVTSGDNE. Given in full, the CDR3 is CASSPGVTSGDNEQFF. The chain recombines TRBV18 with TRBJ2-1, with TRBD2 matching over 8 bases. The sequenced fragment ends 3 residues before the CDR3 boundary, so the rest is inferred from the germline J gene. The germline V gene has CDR1 KGHSH and CDR2 LQKENI. The length of the CDR3 is 16 residues. Trimming removed 2 bases from V and 5 bases from J; junction bases left unmatched: 8.

This clone has a count of ten or more. The CDR3 goes on 3 residues after the read ends, and that part is filled in from the germline J gene. The V and J genes are TRBV20-1 and TRBJ2-5, with 7 bases matching TRBD1. The V gene's germline CDR1 is DFQATT and CDR2 SNEGSKA (reference sequence). The CDR3 is 15 residues long. V lost 5 bases, J lost 5 bases, and 14 bases stayed unmatched. The CDR3 protein is CSALGQALVRETQYF. CDR3 DNA (partial): TGCAGTGCTCTAGGACAGGCACTAGTGCGGGAGACC.

This clone was counted at least ten times. The read finishes 3 residues shy of the CDR3 end, and the germline J gene is used to complete it. The J gene is TRBJ2-1, the V gene TRBV20-1, with 8 bases identical to TRBD1. V shed 6 bases, J shed 6 bases, and the junction held 10 bases outside the gene matches. Germline CDR1 is DFQATT and CDR2 is SNEGSKA (reference sequence). The CDR3 contains 14 residues. CDR3 protein: CSAGQVTFGNEQFF. Incomplete CDR3 DNA: TGCAGTGCGGGACAGGTTACCTTCGGCAATGAG.

This clone was seen ten or more times. From the germline J gene comes the end of the CDR3, since the read stops 3 residues before it. The J gene is TRBJ2-1, the V gene TRBV5-1; 9 positions agree with TRBD2. Germline trimming cut 0 bases from V and 5 bases from J; bases unmatched to any gene: 0. Looked up from germline, CDR1 is SGHRS and CDR2 is YFSETQ. The CDR3 runs 14 residues. CDR3 residues: CASSLGTSDNEQFF. The CDR3 bases that were read are TGCGCCAGCAGCTTGGGGACTAGCGACAATGAG.

In its sample, this clone was seen many times. Read data end 3 residues before the CDR3 end; the end is taken from the germline J gene. The V call is TRBV6-1, the J call TRBJ1-6, with 7 positions matching TRBD1. CDR1 and CDR2 (germline): MNHNS, SASEGT. The CDR3 is 16 amino acids. Trimming removed 4 bases from V and 4 bases from J; junction bases left unmatched: 7. The CDR3 reads CASSAFGDRYNSPLHF. The sequenced part of the CDR3 DNA is TGTGCCAGCAGTGCTTTCGGGGACAGATATAATTCACCC.

This clone was observed at least ten times. From the germline J gene comes the end of the CDR3, since the read stops 3 residues before it. This chain links TRBV4-1 with TRBJ2-7; D gene unclear. The CDR3 is 15 amino acids. From germline, CDR1 is MGHRA and CDR2 YSYEKL. Deletions cut 2 bases from V and 1 base from J, with 12 bases between. The CDR3 protein is CASSQILAPSYEQYF. The CDR3 DNA, read in part, is TGCGCCAGCAGCCAAATTTTAGCTCCTTCCTACGAG.

The table lists this clone with many counts. The CDR3 bases that were read are TGCAGTGCTAGGCATTTAGCGGGAACGTACAATGAG. This encodes CSARHLAGTYNE. The whole CDR3 protein reads CSARHLAGTYNEQFF. The J gene is TRBJ2-1, the V gene TRBV20-1; 8 bases align to TRBD2. The DNA ends 3 residues before the CDR3 does, and the rest of the CDR3 is filled in from the germline J gene. The CDR3 runs 15 residues. Trimming took 3 bases from V and 4 from J; bases not matched to a gene: 8. CDR1 and CDR2 (germline): DFQATT, SNEGSKA (reference sequence).

This clone was seen many times. With the read ending 3 residues before the CDR3 end, the germline J gene is used to fill in that end. The chain recombines TRBV7-2 with TRBJ1-5; TRBD1 might be the D (5 bases). This CDR3 spans 13 amino acids. The germline V gene has CDR1 SGHTA and CDR2 FQGNSA. Between the trimmed V and J ends, which lost 5 bases and 3 bases, there was a span of 8 bases. CDR3 bases read: TGTGCCAGCAGCGGGGGGTACAATCAGCCC. Translation: CASSGGYNQP. The entire CDR3 reads CASSGGYNQPQHF. Supplemented by reference TRBV7-2 and TRBJ1-5, the full variable domain reads GAGVSQSPSNKVTEKGKDVELRCDPISGHTALYWYRQSLGQGLEFLIYFQGNSAPDKSGLPSDRFSAERTGGSVSTLTIQRTQQEDSAVYLCASSGGYNQPQHFGDGTRLSIL.